This T cell receptor (beta chain) was recovered during a study of T-cell memory formation after mild COVID-19. Study at large: The two donors had largely donor-specific TCR clusters.

The CDR3 loop spans 13 amino acids. Deletions cut 0 bases from V and 4 bases from J, with 7 bases between. Germline values: CDR1 DFQATT, CDR2 SNEGSKA (reference sequence). This clonotype was counted many times. Its antigen is as yet unknown. Study-level findings and limits: Of the contracting clones, CD4+ ones lay mainly in CM and EM, and CD8+ ones in EMRA.

TCRdb re-derived calls from the 5' RACE reads in MiXCR, one entry per CDR3 protein. The data contain a few hundred thousand distinct CDR3 sequences, about 16% of them singletons. The receptor's source is a man aged 18 to 30 who had mild COVID-19 (a few samples of this study predate the infection). Cell type and time point are not known. Specimen: PBMCs or a T cell subset sorted from them (not recorded which). The chain recombines TRBV20-1 with TRBJ1-5; D not resolved. For the CDR3, the DNA is TGCAGTGCTAGAGACAGCGGAAATCAGCCCCAGCATTTT. Its translation: CSARDSGNQPQHF.